Each of the 26 T cell receptor beta chains below was sequenced from the same sample in a study of T cells after posttransplantation cyclophosphamide. The assay was immunoSEQ multiplex PCR, and TCRdb's table has in-frame clones only and misses some. The specimen gives tens of thousands of clones without singletons; the ten biggest hold roughly 2.3%. Source material: PBMCs. The receptors derive from a man aged 35-49 years in good health, CMV-negative, and a related stem cell transplant donor.

This clone was detected ten times or more. The chain uses TRBV27 and TRBJ1-1; D is unclear. The CDR3 runs 13 residues. V gave up 2 bases and J gave up 6 bases, with 10 bases separating them. Germline values: CDR1 MNHEY, CDR2 SMNVEV (reference sequence). The CDR3 DNA reads TGTGCCAGCAGTTTAAATTCAGGTGCTGAAGCTTTCTTT. Its protein is CASSLNSGAEAFF.

Many counts were recorded for this clone. The rearrangement joins TRBV7-9 to TRBJ2-5, with D possibly being TRBD1 (5 bases). CDR1 is SEHNR, CDR2 FQNEAQ, per germline (reference sequence). The V and J ends lost 2 bases and 4 bases respectively, with 14 bases between them. The CDR3 covers 15 residues. CDR3 DNA sequence: TGTGCCAGCAGCTTAAAGGACACCTACGTAGAGACCCAGTACTTC. Its translation: CASSLKDTYVETQYF.

This clone has a count of ten or more. This chain joins TRBV4-1 and TRBJ2-2, with D uncertain. The germline V gene has CDR1 MGHRA and CDR2 YSYEKL. Between the trimmed V and J ends, which lost 0 bases and 4 bases, there was a span of 6 bases. The CDR3 has 14 amino acids. CDR3 bases: TGCGCCAGCAGCCAAGAATCCCTCACCGGGGAGCTGTTTTTT. It specifies CASSQESLTGELFF.

This clone has a count of ten or more. The rearrangement links TRBV6-1 to TRBJ2-5; 11 nucleotides align to TRBD2. Germline V CDR1 and CDR2: MNHNS, SASEGT. V was clipped by 2 bases and J by 1 base; unmatched bases: 0. This CDR3 spans 15 amino acids. CDR3 residues: CASSELAGGQETQYF. As DNA, the CDR3 is TGTGCCAGCAGTGAACTAGCGGGAGGCCAAGAGACCCAGTACTTC.

This clone was picked up a small number of times. The V call is TRBV18, the J call TRBJ2-1; 7 nucleotides align to TRBD2. J lost 8 bases, V lost 3 bases, and 7 bases had no gene match. Germline lookup yields CDR1 KGHSH and CDR2 LQKENI. CDR3 size: 14 residues. The CDR3 nucleotides read TGTGCCAGCTCACCTACCCGGGGGGAGGATGAGCAGTTCTTC. Its protein product is CASSPTRGEDEQFF.

This clone came up many times. The chain recombines TRBV19 with TRBJ2-3; D is perhaps TRBD2 (5 bases). With 6 bases removed from V and 1 base from J, the gap between germline ends came to 8 bases. Looked up from germline, CDR1 is LNHDA and CDR2 is SQIVND (reference sequence). The CDR3 sequence is 13 residues long. The CDR3 bases are TGTGCCAGTAGGGAGAGGGGCACAGATACGCAGTATTTT. Translating it yields CASRERGTDTQYF.

CDR3 DNA: TGCGCCAGCAGCTCCACCCTAGGTATCGACTACAATGAGCAGTTCTTC. It is translated as CASSSTLGIDYNEQFF. The chain combines TRBV5-1 with TRBJ2-1, with D unclear. The CDR3 runs to 16 residues. Germline assignment: CDR1 SGHRS and CDR2 YFSETQ. V dropped 3 bases and J dropped 3 bases, with 16 bases sitting between them.

The table lists this clone with many counts. V gene TRBV11-1 combines with J gene TRBJ2-5; 12 bases fit TRBD2. CDR1 and CDR2 from the germline V gene are SGHAT and FQDESV (reference sequence). The CDR3 length is 16 residues. Trimming at V came to 4 bases and at J to 5 bases, leaving 8 bases not matched to a gene. The CDR3 coding sequence is TGTGCCAGCAGCTCCCAAGGACTAGCGGGGAGGGAGACCCAGTACTTC. This gives the protein CASSSQGLAGRETQYF.

This clone was picked up many times. The J gene is TRBJ2-2, the V gene TRBV4-1, with D perhaps matching TRBD2 (6 bases). The CDR3 loop spans 14 amino acids. Trimming stripped 8 bases from V and 2 bases from J, with 12 bases between. The germline gives CDR1 MGHRA, CDR2 YSYEKL. The CDR3 region is CASGGAINTGELFF. CDR3 nucleotide sequence: TGCGCCAGCGGAGGGGCTATCAACACCGGGGAGCTGTTTTTT.

This clone came up many times. This rearrangement joins TRBV10-2 to TRBJ2-7; D is possibly TRBD2 (7 bases). The CDR3 is made up of 12 amino acids. Germline CDR1 WSHSY, CDR2 SAAADI. The germline V and J ends were trimmed by 8 bases and 4 bases, with 12 bases remaining between them. CDR3 coding DNA: TGCGCCAGCGGGGGGGCACAGTACGAGCAGTACGTC. It yields the protein CASGGAQYEQYV.

By sample fraction, this clone is medium-sized. V and J are TRBV7-9 and TRBJ2-3; TRBD2 is a possible D gene (5 bases). Trimming shortened V by 4 bases and J by 0 bases, and 14 bases separated the two germline ends. This CDR3 has 16 amino acids. CDR1 and CDR2 (germline): SEHNR, FQNEAQ (reference sequence). Here the CDR3 DNA reads TGTGCCAGCAGCTCCTCACCCAGGACTAGCACAGATACGCAGTATTTT. This sequence encodes CASSSSPRTSTDTQYF. The variable domain in full, completed from reference TRBV7-9 and TRBJ2-3, reads DTGVSQNPRHKITKRGQNVTFRCDPISEHNRLYWYRQTLGQGPEFLTYFQNEAQLEKSRLLSDRFSAERPKGSFSTLEIQRTEQGDSAMYLCASSSSPRTSTDTQYFGPGTRLTVL.

This clone appeared a few times. The V and J genes are TRBV5-1 and TRBJ2-5; perhaps TRBD1 as D (7 bases). The tail of the sequence fits TRBJ2-7 better, so the J call may be wrong. CDR1 and CDR2 from the germline V gene are SGHRS and YFSETQ. There are 15 residues in the CDR3. The CDR3 is CASSLEQGGTYEQYF. The CDR3, as DNA: TGCGCCAGCAGCTTGGAGCAGGGGGGAACCTACGAGCAGTACTTC.

This clone appeared many times. The V and J genes are TRBV5-6 and TRBJ1-2, with TRBD1 matching 10 bases. Germline CDR1 and CDR2: SGHDT and YYEEEE. J was trimmed by 11 bases and V by 0 bases; bases with no gene match: 10. The CDR3 covers 15 residues. CDR3 nucleotides: TGTGCCAGCAGCTTGGAACGTCGGACAGGGGGGCGGTACACCTTC. Translating gives CASSLERRTGGRYTF.

This clone was counted many times. This rearrangement joins TRBV9 to TRBJ1-3, with 8 bases fitting TRBD1. The CDR3 length is 14 residues. From germline, CDR1 is SGDLS and CDR2 YYNGEE. Germline trimming cut 4 bases from V and 7 bases from J; bases unmatched to any gene: 7. The CDR3 protein is CASSRPTGANTIYF. CDR3 coding DNA: TGTGCCAGCAGCCGACCGACAGGGGCGAACACCATATATTTT.

This rearrangement joins TRBV11-2 to TRBJ2-7, with 11 bases identical to TRBD2. Per the germline V gene, CDR1 is SGHAT and CDR2 is FQNNGV. V lost 5 bases to trimming and J lost 3 bases; unmatched junction nucleotides: 3. The CDR3 is made up of 14 amino acids. CDR3 sequence (DNA): TGTGCCAGCAGCCTTCTAGCGGGGGGCTACGAGCAGTACTTC. The encoded protein is CASSLLAGGYEQYF.

This clone was counted ten times or more. The gene calls are TRBV6-1 and TRBJ2-2; TRBD1 might be the D (6 bases). CDR1 is MNHNS and CDR2 is SASEGT in the germline V gene. The length of the CDR3 is 13 residues. Trimming removed 11 bases at V and 5 bases at J, with 15 bases between. The CDR3 loop is CACKEGGTGELFF. As DNA, the CDR3 is TGTGCCTGCAAGGAAGGGGGAACCGGGGAGCTGTTTTTT.

This clone turned up a few times. The CDR3 reads CASSPGSSGGEDEQFF. The DNA for the CDR3 is TGTGCCAGCAGCCCGGGGTCGTCAGGGGGCGAAGATGAGCAGTTCTTC. J is TRBJ2-1 and V is TRBV7-9; 8 positions agree with TRBD1. Germline V gene sequence: CDR1 SEHNR, CDR2 FQNEAQ (reference sequence). J gave up 8 bases and V 5 bases, and 14 bases lay outside the gene matches. The CDR3 runs to 16 residues.

This chain's CDR3 is CASSYTGQGNTGELFF. The CDR3 region has the DNA TGTGCCAGCAGTTACACGGGACAGGGGAACACCGGGGAGCTGTTTTTT. The rearrangement joins TRBV6-6 to TRBJ2-2; TRBD1 agrees at 9 bases. V was clipped by 2 bases and J by 1 base; unmatched bases: 2. In germline, CDR1 is MNHNY, CDR2 SVGAGI (reference sequence). The CDR3 sequence is 16 residues long.

This clone was counted at least ten times. This rearrangement joins TRBV5-4 to TRBJ2-7, with 8 bases matching TRBD1. With 4 bases clipped from V and 3 bases from J, the junction kept 3 bases outside the gene matches. This CDR3 spans 13 amino acids. The germline CDR1 and CDR2 sequences are SGHNT and YYREEE (reference sequence). The CDR3 protein is CASSGTGDYEQYF. CDR3 DNA sequence: TGTGCCAGCAGCGGGACAGGCGACTACGAGCAGTACTTC.

This clone has ten or more counts. This chain connects TRBV10-3 to TRBJ1-1; D perhaps matches TRBD1 (5 bases). The CDR3 consists of 12 residues. CDR1 and CDR2 from the germline V gene are ENHRY and SYGVKD. The V end lost 10 bases, the J end lost 2 bases, and 11 bases lay between the germline ends. In DNA, the CDR3 is TGTGCCAGCGGGGCAGGCAACACTGAAGCTTTCTTT. This translates into CASGAGNTEAFF.

The chain links TRBV6-6 to TRBJ1-1, with 7 bases that match TRBD1. There are 14 residues in the CDR3. Trimming cost V 2 bases and J 2 bases; bases outside gene matches: 2. Germline V CDR1 and CDR2: MNHNY, SVGAGI (reference sequence). CDR3: CASSYGTVNTEAFF. CDR3 DNA: TGTGCCAGCAGTTACGGGACAGTAAACACTGAAGCTTTCTTT.

Many counts were recorded for this clone. J is TRBJ1-4 and V is TRBV7-9; 8 bases match TRBD1. CDR1 is SEHNR, CDR2 FQNEAQ, per germline (reference sequence). The length of the CDR3 is 14 residues. The V gene end was trimmed by 5 bases and the J gene end by 9 bases; junction bases not matched to a gene: 8. CDR3 protein: CASSAGTGSKKLFF. The CDR3 coding sequence is TGTGCCAGCAGCGCCGGGACAGGCTCTAAAAAACTGTTTTTT. Variable domain in full (rest from reference TRBV7-9 and TRBJ1-4): DTGVSQNPRHKITKRGQNVTFRCDPISEHNRLYWYRQTLGQGPEFLTYFQNEAQLEKSRLLSDRFSAERPKGSFSTLEIQRTEQGDSAMYLCASSAGTGSKKLFFGSGTQLSVL.

There are many counts of this clone. The rearrangement links TRBV27 to TRBJ1-5; 10 bases are shared with TRBD1. Germline V gene data show CDR1 as MNHEY and CDR2 as SMNVEV (reference sequence). V lost 6 bases and J lost 7; bases outside the gene matches: 6. The CDR3 is made up of 14 amino acids. DNA for the CDR3: TGTGCCAGCAGCAGACAGGGGGCTGGGCAGCCCCAGCATTTT. It codes for CASSRQGAGQPQHF.

This clone was counted ten times or more. The chain has TRBV6-5 and TRBJ2-7, with TRBD2 identical over 12 bases. J gave up 3 bases and V 6 bases, and 0 bases lay outside the gene matches. Per germline, CDR1 MNHEY and CDR2 SVGAGI. CDR3 length: 13 residues. The CDR3 coding sequence is TGTGCCAGCAGGACTAGCGGGGGCTACGAGCAGTACTTC. This gives the protein CASRTSGGYEQYF.

V usage is TRBV28 and J usage is TRBJ1-2; 7 nucleotides agree with TRBD1. V lost 7 bases to trimming and J lost 1 base; unmatched junction nucleotides: 6. Per germline, CDR1 MDHEN and CDR2 SYDVKM. The CDR3 is 14 residues long. CDR3 nucleotides: TGTGCCAGCACCCGGACAGGATTTAACTATGGCTACACCTTC. Translation: CASTRTGFNYGYTF.

This clone appeared many times. The genes are TRBV11-2 and TRBJ2-7, with 15 bases that match TRBD2. The CDR3 totals 18 residues. Germline CDR1 and CDR2: SGHAT and FQNNGV. The J segment lost 2 bases and the V segment lost 0 bases, leaving 5 bases of the junction unmatched. The CDR3 here is CASSLDAGTSGGTYEQYF. CDR3 nucleotides: TGTGCCAGCAGCTTAGATGCCGGGACTAGCGGGGGGACCTACGAGCAGTACTTC. Combining the CDR3 with reference TRBV11-2 and TRBJ2-7 gives the whole variable domain EAGVAQSPRYKIIEKRQSVAFWCNPISGHATLYWYQQILGQGPKLLIQFQNNGVVDDSQLPKDRFSAERLKGVDSTLKIQPAKLEDSAVYLCASSLDAGTSGGTYEQYFGPGTRLTVT.